This T cell receptor beta chain was obtained from a study of blood T cell repertoires in COVID-19. Study-level background: Samples taken during acute and convalescent COVID-19 were collected in the United States, Italy and Spain. PBMCs, B-cell-depleted T cells, or T cells were the source of the cDNA or gDNA that made up the material.

Per the original data handling: By means of reference gene primer amplification, nucleated cell counts were estimated. TCRdb's copy holds only in-frame clones and misses some; the assay was immunoSEQ multiplex PCR. V and J calls plus clone size are reproduced from that table; the DNA served to infer D and trimming. The sample has 60,000 to 75,000 clones, 87% seen once. Trimming stripped 1 base from V and 1 base from J, with 10 bases between. Germline assignment: CDR1 SGHTA and CDR2 FQGNSA. This CDR3 region has 15 residues. The sequenced material came from peripheral blood. The chain is built from TRBV7-2 and TRBJ2-5, with D possibly TRBD1 on 5 matching bases. This TCR was sampled from a man in his fifties with active COVID-19. DNA of the CDR3: TGTGCCAGCAGCTTAGGCAGGGTATCCCAAGAGACCCAGTACTTC. Protein: CASSLGRVSQETQYF.